The 20 T cell receptor beta chains in this list originate from one sample, sequenced in a study of blood T cell repertoires in COVID-19. Only in-frame clones appear in the TCRdb table, and some are missing; sequencing was by immunoSEQ multiplex PCR. This table holds hundreds of thousands of clones, around nine tenths found once. Specimen: peripheral blood. Receptors were obtained from a man between 18 and 35 years old with COVID-19, enrolled during active disease.

CDR3 DNA sequence: TGTGCCAGCAGTCTAACCCCTACAGAGACCCAGTACTTC. Its protein is CASSLTPTETQYF. This chain links TRBV12-3 or TRBV12-4 with TRBJ2-5; D is unclear. This CDR3 has 13 residues. Trimming cost V 5 bases and J 4 bases, with 11 bases left between them.

The chain combines TRBV3-1 (or the pseudogene TRBV3-2) with TRBJ1-2; D call uncertain. There are 13 residues in the CDR3. CDR1 and CDR2 from the germline V gene are LGHDT and YNNKEL (reference sequence). V was pared by 2 bases and J by 10 bases, with 14 bases between. CDR3 amino acids: CASSQRLASDYTF. In DNA, the CDR3 is TGTGCCAGCAGCCAACGTCTAGCCTCGGACTACACCTTC.

This clone came up once. Distinct nucleotide sequences in the sample also encode this CDR3. The chain is built from TRBV12-3 or TRBV12-4 and TRBJ2-5, with D unclear. The CDR3 extends over 11 amino acids. V was clipped by 3 bases and J by 5 bases, with 4 bases between them. CDR3 sequence: CASSFGETQYF. Here the CDR3 DNA reads TGTGCCAGCAGTTTCGGTGAGACCCAGTACTTC.

The CDR3 bases are TGTGCCAGCAGCCCCTCCGCGGGACAAGAGACCCAGTACTTC. It codes for CASSPSAGQETQYF. The chain links TRBV7-3 to TRBJ2-5; possibly TRBD2 for D (6 bases). The CDR3 covers 14 residues. The V end was cut by 5 bases, the J end by 2 bases, with 12 bases between. CDR1 SGHTA and CDR2 FQGTGA come from the germline V gene.

This clone has only a few counts. The genes are TRBV7-9 and TRBJ2-2; D unresolved. The CDR3 loop spans 15 amino acids. Germline-derived CDR1 and CDR2 are SEHNR and FQNEAQ (reference sequence). V was pared by 0 bases and J by 0 bases, with 5 bases between. The CDR3 loop is CASSLARANTGELFF. CDR3 DNA sequence: TGTGCCAGCAGCTTAGCGCGCGCGAACACCGGGGAGCTGTTTTTT.

This rearrangement joins TRBV2 to TRBJ1-5, with D maybe TRBD1 (5 bases). Looked up from germline, CDR1 is SNHLY and CDR2 is FYNNEI. The CDR3 totals 16 residues. Trimming took 5 bases from V and 1 from J, leaving 15 bases between them. Here the CDR3 DNA reads TGTGCCAGCAGTTCACACCTCAGGGTAAGCAATCAGCCCCAGCATTTT. Protein sequence: CASSSHLRVSNQPQHF. The full variable domain, completed using reference TRBV2 and TRBJ1-5, is EPEVTQTPSHQVTQMGQEVILRCVPISNHLYFYWYRQILGQKVEFLVSFYNNEISEKSEIFDDQFSVERPDGSNFTLKIRSTKLEDSAMYFCASSSHLRVSNQPQHFGDGTRLSIL.

J is TRBJ2-2 and V is TRBV9; D is possibly TRBD2 (5 bases). CDR1 SGDLS and CDR2 YYNGEE come from the germline V gene. Trimming took off 0 bases at V and 1 base at J, with 13 bases between the two ends. The CDR3 runs 17 residues. CDR3 loop: CASSVATSGGNTGELFF. DNA for the CDR3: TGTGCCAGCAGCGTAGCTACGAGTGGAGGGAACACCGGGGAGCTGTTTTTT. Supplemented by reference TRBV9 and TRBJ2-2, the full variable domain reads DSGVTQTPKHLITATGQRVTLRCSPRSGDLSVYWYQQSLDQGLQFLIQYYNGEERAKGNILERFSAQQFPDLHSELNLSSLELGDSALYFCASSVATSGGNTGELFFGEGSRLTVL.

The J gene is TRBJ2-3, the V gene TRBV14; the D gene is possibly TRBD1 (5 bases). The CDR3 sequence is 15 residues long. V gave up 4 bases and J gave up 3 bases, with 14 bases separating them. Germline lookup yields CDR1 SGHDN and CDR2 FVKESK. CDR3 sequence (DNA): TGTGCCAGCAGCCGACAGCAGGCAGGTACAGATACGCAGTATTTT. Its translation is CASSRQQAGTDTQYF.

This clone was found once. The rearrangement links TRBV5-6 to TRBJ2-5; 7 nucleotides agree with TRBD1. Germline loops: CDR1 SGHDT, CDR2 YYEEEE. The CDR3 consists of 16 residues. V shed 2 bases and J 2 bases; nucleotides not matched to a gene: 9. This CDR3 is CASSFLDRETQETQYF. The CDR3 DNA is TGTGCCAGCAGCTTCCTCGACAGGGAAACTCAAGAGACCCAGTACTTC.

V usage is TRBV5-1 and J usage is TRBJ2-3, with 10 bases matching TRBD2. Germline V gives CDR1 SGHRS, CDR2 YFSETQ. The ends lost 3 bases at V and 2 bases at J; junction bases unmatched: 3. This CDR3 contains 15 residues. In DNA, the CDR3 is TGCGCCAGCAGCTCAAGCGGGGGGGCCACAGATACGCAGTATTTT. Its translation: CASSSSGGATDTQYF.

J is TRBJ2-5 and V is TRBV7-7; TRBD2 is a possible D gene (5 bases). Germline lookup yields CDR1 SSHAT and CDR2 FNYEAQ (reference sequence). The CDR3 contains 15 residues. The V gene lost 1 base and the J gene lost 4 bases, with 13 bases spanning the gap. The CDR3 DNA is TGTGCCAGCAGCTTAGGACGGCAGGCGGGAGAGACCCAGTACTTC. This codes for CASSLGRQAGETQYF.

V usage is TRBV7-2 and J usage is TRBJ2-1, with a tentative D call TRBD1 (5 bases). V dropped 3 bases and J dropped 6 bases, with 9 bases sitting between them. Germline values: CDR1 SGHTA, CDR2 FQGNSA. The CDR3 runs to 13 residues. CDR3 sequence (DNA): TGTGCCAGCAGCTTCGGACAAATCAATGAGCAGTTCTTC. It is translated as CASSFGQINEQFF.

The gene calls are TRBV5-4 and TRBJ2-7, with 12 bases fitting TRBD1. The CDR3 extends over 16 amino acids. Germline CDR1 and CDR2: SGHNT and YYREEE (reference sequence). V dropped 0 bases and J dropped 5; count of bases not matched to a gene: 6. The CDR3 sequence is CASSLVPGQGANEQYF. The CDR3 nucleotides read TGTGCCAGCAGCTTGGTCCCGGGACAGGGGGCCAACGAGCAGTACTTC.

The chain joins TRBV7-9 to TRBJ1-1; D is unclear. Germline CDR1 reads SEHNR; CDR2 reads FQNEAQ (reference sequence). The CDR3 loop spans 14 amino acids. The germline V and J ends were trimmed by 1 base and 2 bases, with 8 bases remaining between them. CDR3 sequence (DNA): TGTGCCAGCAGCTTAGGCCCAGTCAACACTGAAGCTTTCTTT. It specifies CASSLGPVNTEAFF.

The chain has TRBV2 and TRBJ2-7; 8 bases align to TRBD1. The CDR3 runs to 12 residues. Germline lookup yields CDR1 SNHLY and CDR2 FYNNEI. V lost 8 bases to trimming and J lost 7 bases; unmatched junction nucleotides: 7. The DNA for the CDR3 is TGTGCCAGCCAGGGGGCGACGGATGAGCAGTACTTC. Protein: CASQGATDEQYF.

The chain employs TRBV5-1 and TRBJ2-5; 11 positions agree with TRBD2. From germline, CDR1 is SGHRS and CDR2 YFSETQ. After removal of 3 bases from V and 1 base from J, the junction contained 11 bases not matched to a gene. The CDR3 is 18 amino acids. Here the CDR3 reads CASSYLPLAGGTQETQYF. For the CDR3, the DNA is TGCGCCAGCAGCTACTTACCCTTAGCGGGGGGGACCCAAGAGACCCAGTACTTC.

This chain joins TRBV24-1 and TRBJ1-2, with 10 bases aligning to TRBD1. The V segment lost 2 bases and the J segment 5 bases; nucleotides outside the gene matches: 4. Per the germline V gene, CDR1 is KGHDR and CDR2 is SFDVKD. The CDR3 is 15 residues long. CDR3 region: CATSDSRTGGYGYTF. DNA for the CDR3: TGTGCCACCAGTGATTCAAGGACAGGGGGGTATGGCTACACCTTC.

This rearrangement joins TRBV2 to TRBJ2-3; TRBD1 aligns across 7 bases. In germline, CDR1 is SNHLY, CDR2 FYNNEI. V was clipped by 4 bases and J by 4 bases; unmatched bases: 5. The CDR3 runs 14 residues. Written as DNA, the CDR3 is TGTGCCAGCAGTGGACAGGGACCCCCAGATACGCAGTATTTT. Amino acids: CASSGQGPPDTQYF.

CDR3 bases: TGTGCCAGCTATACCCAGGGGGTGACTGAAGCTTTCTTT. It translates to CASYTQGVTEAFF. This chain links TRBV27 with TRBJ1-1, with TRBD1 matching 7 bases. The CDR3 is 13 amino acids. V lost 8 bases and J lost 5; bases outside the gene matches: 8. Germline CDR1 MNHEY, CDR2 SMNVEV (reference sequence).

V and J are TRBV6-5 and TRBJ2-1; TRBD2 is a possible D gene (6 bases). Trimming pared 4 bases from V and 0 bases from J, leaving 13 bases between. The CDR3 extends over 16 amino acids. Germline-derived CDR1 and CDR2 are MNHEY and SVGAGI. In DNA, the CDR3 is TGTGCCAGCAGTTTTTCGGGACTTCGCTCCTACAATGAGCAGTTCTTC. Protein: CASSFSGLRSYNEQFF.